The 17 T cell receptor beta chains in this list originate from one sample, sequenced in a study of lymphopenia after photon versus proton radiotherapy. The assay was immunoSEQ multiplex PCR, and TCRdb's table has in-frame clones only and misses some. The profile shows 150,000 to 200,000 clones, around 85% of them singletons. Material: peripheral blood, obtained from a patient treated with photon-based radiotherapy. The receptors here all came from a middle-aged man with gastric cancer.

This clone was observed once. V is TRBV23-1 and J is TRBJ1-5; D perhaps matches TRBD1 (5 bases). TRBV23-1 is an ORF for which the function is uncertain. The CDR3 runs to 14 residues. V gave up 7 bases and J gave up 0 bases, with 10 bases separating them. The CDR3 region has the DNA TGCGCCAGCATGCGACAGTATAGCAATCAGCCCCAGCATTTT. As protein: CASMRQYSNQPQHF.

This CDR3 is CASSIREEGPYEQYF. CDR3 sequence (DNA): TGTGCCAGTAGTATTAGGGAGGAGGGGCCCTACGAGCAGTACTTC. The chain uses TRBV19 and TRBJ2-7, with D possibly TRBD2 on 6 matching bases. The ends were cut back, 3 bases at V and 2 bases at J, with 14 bases in the middle. This CDR3 is built from 15 residues. The germline CDR1 and CDR2 sequences are LNHDA and SQIVND (reference sequence). Combining the CDR3 with reference TRBV19 and TRBJ2-7 gives the whole variable domain DGGITQSPKYLFRKEGQNVTLSCEQNLNHDAMYWYRQDPGQGLRLIYYSQIVNDFQKGDIAEGYSVSREKKESFPLTVTSAQKNPTAFYLCASSIREEGPYEQYFGPGTRLTVT.

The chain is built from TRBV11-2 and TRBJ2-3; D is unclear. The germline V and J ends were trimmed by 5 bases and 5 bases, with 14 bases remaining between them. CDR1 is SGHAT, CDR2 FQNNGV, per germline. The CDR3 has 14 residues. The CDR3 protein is CASSLARTRDTQYF. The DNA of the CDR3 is TGTGCCAGCAGCCTGGCCAGGACGAGAGATACGCAGTATTTT.

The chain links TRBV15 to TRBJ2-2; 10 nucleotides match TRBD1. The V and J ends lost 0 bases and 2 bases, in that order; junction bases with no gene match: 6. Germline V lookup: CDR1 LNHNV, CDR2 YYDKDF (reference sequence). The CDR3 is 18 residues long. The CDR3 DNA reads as TGTGCCACCAGCAGAGATATTGACAGGGGGCCTAACACCGGGGAGCTGTTTTTT. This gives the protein CATSRDIDRGPNTGELFF.

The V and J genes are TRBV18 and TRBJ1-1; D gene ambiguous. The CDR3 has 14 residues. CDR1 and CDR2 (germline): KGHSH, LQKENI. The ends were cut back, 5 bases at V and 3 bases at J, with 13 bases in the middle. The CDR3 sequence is CASSFRSWDTEAFF. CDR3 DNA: TGTGCCAGCTCATTCCGATCTTGGGACACTGAAGCTTTCTTT.

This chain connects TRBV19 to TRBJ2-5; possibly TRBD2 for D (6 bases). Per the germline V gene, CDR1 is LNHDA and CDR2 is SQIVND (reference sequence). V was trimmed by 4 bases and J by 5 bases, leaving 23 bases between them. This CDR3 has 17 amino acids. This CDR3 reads CASSTPWGAGGGETQYF. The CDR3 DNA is TGTGCCAGTAGTACCCCGTGGGGCGCAGGAGGAGGGGAGACCCAGTACTTC. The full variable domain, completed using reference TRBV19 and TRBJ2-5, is DGGITQSPKYLFRKEGQNVTLSCEQNLNHDAMYWYRQDPGQGLRLIYYSQIVNDFQKGDIAEGYSVSREKKESFPLTVTSAQKNPTAFYLCASSTPWGAGGGETQYFGPGTRLLVL.

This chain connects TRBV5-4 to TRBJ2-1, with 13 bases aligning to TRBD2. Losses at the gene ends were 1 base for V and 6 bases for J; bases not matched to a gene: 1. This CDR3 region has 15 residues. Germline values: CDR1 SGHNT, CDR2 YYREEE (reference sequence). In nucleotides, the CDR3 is TGTGCCAGCAGCTTGACTAGCGGGAGGGCCAATGAGCAGTTCTTC. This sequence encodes CASSLTSGRANEQFF.

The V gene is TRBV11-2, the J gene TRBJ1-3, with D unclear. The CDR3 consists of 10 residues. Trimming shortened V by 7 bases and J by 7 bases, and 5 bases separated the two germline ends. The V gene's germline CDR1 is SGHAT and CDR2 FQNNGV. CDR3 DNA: TGTGCCAGCATACACAACACCATATATTTT. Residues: CASIHNTIYF.

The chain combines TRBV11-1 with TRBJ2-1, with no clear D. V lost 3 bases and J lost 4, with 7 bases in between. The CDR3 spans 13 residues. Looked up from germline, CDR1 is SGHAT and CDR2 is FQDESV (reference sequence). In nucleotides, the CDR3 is TGTGCCAGCAGCTTGAGTCAGTACAATGAGCAGTTCTTC. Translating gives CASSLSQYNEQFF.

CDR3 sequence: CASRETATYEQYF. DNA of the CDR3: TGTGCCAGCAGGGAGACGGCTACCTACGAGCAGTACTTC. The chain recombines TRBV2 with TRBJ2-7, with no clear D. Trimming left V 6 bases short and J 2 bases short, with 11 bases between. The germline CDR1 and CDR2 sequences are SNHLY and FYNNEI. The CDR3 runs to 13 residues.

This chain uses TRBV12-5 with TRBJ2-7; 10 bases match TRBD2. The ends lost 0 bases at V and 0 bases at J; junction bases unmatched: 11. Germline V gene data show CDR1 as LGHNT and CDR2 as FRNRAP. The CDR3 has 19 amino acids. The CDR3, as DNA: TGTGCTAGTGGTTTGGTACTCGATAGCGGGAGGTTCCTCTCCTACGAGCAGTACTTC. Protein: CASGLVLDSGRFLSYEQYF.

The CDR3 DNA sequence: TGCGCCAGCAGCTTGGTTCAGGGAACAGATACGCAGTATTTT. It encodes CASSLVQGTDTQYF. V and J are TRBV5-1 and TRBJ2-3, with D possibly matching TRBD1 (5 bases). CDR3 size: 14 residues. Germline V lookup: CDR1 SGHRS, CDR2 YFSETQ. V was pared by 0 bases and J by 3 bases, with 8 bases between. Full variable domain (rest looked up from reference TRBV5-1 and TRBJ2-3): KAGVTQTPRYLIKTRGQQVTLSCSPISGHRSVSWYQQTPGQGLQFLFEYFSETQRNKGNFPGRFSGRQFSNSRSEMNVSTLELGDSALYLCASSLVQGTDTQYFGPGTRLTVL.

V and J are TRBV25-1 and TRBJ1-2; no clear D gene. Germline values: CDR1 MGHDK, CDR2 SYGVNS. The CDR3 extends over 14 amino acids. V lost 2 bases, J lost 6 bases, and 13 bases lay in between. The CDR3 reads CASSEAGIPDGYTF. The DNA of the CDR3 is TGTGCCAGCAGTGAAGCGGGGATCCCGGATGGCTACACCTTC.

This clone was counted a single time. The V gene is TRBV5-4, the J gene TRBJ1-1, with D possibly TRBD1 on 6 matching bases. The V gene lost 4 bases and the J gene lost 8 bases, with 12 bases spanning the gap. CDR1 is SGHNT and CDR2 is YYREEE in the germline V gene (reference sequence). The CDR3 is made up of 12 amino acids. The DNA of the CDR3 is TGTGCCAGCAGCCAAGACGACAGGGAAGCTTTCTTT. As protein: CASSQDDREAFF. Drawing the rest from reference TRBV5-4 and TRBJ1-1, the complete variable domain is ETGVTQSPTHLIKTRGQQVTLRCSSQSGHNTVSWYQQALGQGPQFIFQYYREEENGRGNFPPRFSGLQFPNYSSELNVNALELDDSALYLCASSQDDREAFFGQGTRLTVV.

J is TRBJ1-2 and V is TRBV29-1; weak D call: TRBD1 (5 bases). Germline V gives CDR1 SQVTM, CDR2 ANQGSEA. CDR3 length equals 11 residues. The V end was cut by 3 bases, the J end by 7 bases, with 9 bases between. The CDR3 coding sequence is TGCAGCGTTGACAGGGTTGGTGGCTACACCTTC. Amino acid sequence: CSVDRVGGYTF.

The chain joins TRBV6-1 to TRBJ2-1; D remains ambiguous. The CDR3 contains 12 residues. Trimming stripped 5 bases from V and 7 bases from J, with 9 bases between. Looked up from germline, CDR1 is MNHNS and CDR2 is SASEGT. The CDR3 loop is CASSLLGNEQFF. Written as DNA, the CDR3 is TGTGCCAGCAGTCTCCTGGGGAATGAGCAGTTCTTC.

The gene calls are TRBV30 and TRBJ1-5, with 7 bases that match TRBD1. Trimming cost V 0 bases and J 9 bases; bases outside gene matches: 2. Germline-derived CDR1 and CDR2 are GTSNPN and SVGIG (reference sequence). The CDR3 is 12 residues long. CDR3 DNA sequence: TGTGCCTGGAGTGTACAGGGGAGGCCCCAGCATTTT. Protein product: CAWSVQGRPQHF. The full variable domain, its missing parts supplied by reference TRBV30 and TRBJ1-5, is SQTIHQWPATLVQPVGSPLSLECTVEGTSNPNLYWYRQAAGRGLQLLFYSVGIGQISSEVPQNLSASRPQDRQFILSSKKLLLSDSGFYLCAWSVQGRPQHFGDGTRLSIL.